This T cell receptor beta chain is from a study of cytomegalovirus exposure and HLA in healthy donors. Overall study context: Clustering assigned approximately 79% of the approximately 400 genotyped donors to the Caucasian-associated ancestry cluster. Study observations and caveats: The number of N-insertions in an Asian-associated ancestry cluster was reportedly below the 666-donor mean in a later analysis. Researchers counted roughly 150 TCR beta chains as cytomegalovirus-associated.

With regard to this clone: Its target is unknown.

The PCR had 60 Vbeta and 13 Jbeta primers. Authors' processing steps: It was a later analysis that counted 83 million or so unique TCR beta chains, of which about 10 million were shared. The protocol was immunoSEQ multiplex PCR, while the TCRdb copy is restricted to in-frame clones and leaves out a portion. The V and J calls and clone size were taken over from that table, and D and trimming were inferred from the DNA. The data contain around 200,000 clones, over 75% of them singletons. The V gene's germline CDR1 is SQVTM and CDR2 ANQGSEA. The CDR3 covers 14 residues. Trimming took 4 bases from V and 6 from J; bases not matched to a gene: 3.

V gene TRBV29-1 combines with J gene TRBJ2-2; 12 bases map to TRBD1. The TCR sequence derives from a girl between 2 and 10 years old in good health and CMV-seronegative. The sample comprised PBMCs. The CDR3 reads CSVGDRGRAGELFF. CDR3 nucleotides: TGCAGCGTTGGGGACAGGGGGCGGGCCGGGGAGCTGTTTTTT.